The 7 T cell receptor beta chains reported below all come from one sample, sequenced in a study of regulatory T cells in long-lasting Graves disease. Time point noted: persistent/refractory GD, antithyroid drugs over 5 years with positive TRAb. RNA isolated from PBMCs was used to make the TCR library. TCR beta libraries were built with iRepertoire HTBI primers and Arm-PCR of CDR3 regions. Using its own MiXCR run on the multiplex PCR reads, TCRdb lists one record per CDR3 protein. The sample yields about 460,000 distinct CDR3 sequences, roughly 22% seen once. The specimen was peripheral blood mononuclear cells (PBMCs), collected when the disease was refractory, from a patient treated with antithyroid drugs. The receptors stem from a female donor with Graves disease.

This clonotype has a handful of counts. The chain links TRBV20-1 to TRBJ1-1; D might be TRBD1 (5 bases). The CDR3 loop spans 14 amino acids. Trimming pared 4 bases from V and 1 base from J, leaving 13 bases between. The germline CDR1 and CDR2 sequences are DFQATT and SNEGSKA (reference sequence). The CDR3 bases are TGCAGTGCTATGGCTGGGGCGACGAACACTGAAGCTTTCTTT. Translation: CSAMAGATNTEAFF.

This clonotype was found many times. CDR3 nucleotide sequence: TGTGCCAGCCATACCGGGGGCTACTTAAGGGAGCAGTACTTC. This translates into CASHTGGYLREQYF. The rearrangement joins TRBV28 to TRBJ2-7; D is perhaps TRBD1 or TRBD2 (6 bases each). V was trimmed by 8 bases and J by 7 bases, leaving 21 bases between them. Per the germline V gene, CDR1 is MDHEN and CDR2 is SYDVKM. The CDR3 sequence is 14 residues long.

The sample holds many counts of this clonotype. This chain joins TRBV6-5 and TRBJ2-7; TRBD1 might be the D (5 bases). Germline assignment: CDR1 MNHEY and CDR2 SVGAGI. CDR3 length: 15 amino acids. Trimming pared 2 bases from V and 3 bases from J, leaving 14 bases between. DNA for the CDR3: TGTGCCAGCAGTTACGAGAAGGGGATATACTACGAGCAGTACTTC. Translating it yields CASSYEKGIYYEQYF.

This clonotype was recorded at least ten times. The rearrangement links TRBV28 to TRBJ2-5, with 8 bases identical to TRBD2. This CDR3 has 15 residues. The trim removed 4 bases at V and 4 bases at J, leaving 8 bases unmatched. Germline V gene lookup returns CDR1 MDHEN and CDR2 SYDVKM. The CDR3 loop reads CASSSTLAGGETQYF. CDR3 sequence (DNA): TGTGCCAGCAGTTCCACCCTGGCGGGAGGAGAGACCCAGTACTTC.

This clonotype was detected many times. V and J are TRBV5-1 and TRBJ1-2, with a possible D match to TRBD1 (6 bases). The CDR3 runs 18 residues. The ends were cut back, 1 base at V and 4 bases at J, with 23 bases in the middle. CDR1 is SGHRS and CDR2 is YFSETQ in the germline V gene. Written as DNA, the CDR3 is TGCGCCAGCAGCTTGTCGGGGACAAGATCTCAACTTGTCTATGGCTACACCTTC. Translated, it gives CASSLSGTRSQLVYGYTF.

This clonotype was seen at least ten times. V usage is TRBV7-2 and J usage is TRBJ1-5; the D gene is possibly TRBD1 (5 bases). Between the trimmed V and J ends, which lost 5 bases and 5 bases, there was a span of 16 bases. The germline gives CDR1 SGHTA, CDR2 FQGNSA. The CDR3 loop spans 15 amino acids. CDR3 sequence (DNA): TGTGCCAGCAGCAGAGGGACGGATGCATATCAGCCCCAGCATTTT. This translates into CASSRGTDAYQPQHF.

This clonotype has more than one count but fewer than ten. V and J are TRBV5-1 and TRBJ1-1; 9 positions agree with TRBD1. J lost 5 bases, V lost 2 bases, and 13 bases had no gene match. Germline values: CDR1 SGHRS, CDR2 YFSETQ. This CDR3 contains 17 residues. CDR3 coding DNA: TGCGCCAGCAGCTTACCGGGACAGGGTCCTCGAGGGACTGAAGCTTTCTTT. Its translation: CASSLPGQGPRGTEAFF.